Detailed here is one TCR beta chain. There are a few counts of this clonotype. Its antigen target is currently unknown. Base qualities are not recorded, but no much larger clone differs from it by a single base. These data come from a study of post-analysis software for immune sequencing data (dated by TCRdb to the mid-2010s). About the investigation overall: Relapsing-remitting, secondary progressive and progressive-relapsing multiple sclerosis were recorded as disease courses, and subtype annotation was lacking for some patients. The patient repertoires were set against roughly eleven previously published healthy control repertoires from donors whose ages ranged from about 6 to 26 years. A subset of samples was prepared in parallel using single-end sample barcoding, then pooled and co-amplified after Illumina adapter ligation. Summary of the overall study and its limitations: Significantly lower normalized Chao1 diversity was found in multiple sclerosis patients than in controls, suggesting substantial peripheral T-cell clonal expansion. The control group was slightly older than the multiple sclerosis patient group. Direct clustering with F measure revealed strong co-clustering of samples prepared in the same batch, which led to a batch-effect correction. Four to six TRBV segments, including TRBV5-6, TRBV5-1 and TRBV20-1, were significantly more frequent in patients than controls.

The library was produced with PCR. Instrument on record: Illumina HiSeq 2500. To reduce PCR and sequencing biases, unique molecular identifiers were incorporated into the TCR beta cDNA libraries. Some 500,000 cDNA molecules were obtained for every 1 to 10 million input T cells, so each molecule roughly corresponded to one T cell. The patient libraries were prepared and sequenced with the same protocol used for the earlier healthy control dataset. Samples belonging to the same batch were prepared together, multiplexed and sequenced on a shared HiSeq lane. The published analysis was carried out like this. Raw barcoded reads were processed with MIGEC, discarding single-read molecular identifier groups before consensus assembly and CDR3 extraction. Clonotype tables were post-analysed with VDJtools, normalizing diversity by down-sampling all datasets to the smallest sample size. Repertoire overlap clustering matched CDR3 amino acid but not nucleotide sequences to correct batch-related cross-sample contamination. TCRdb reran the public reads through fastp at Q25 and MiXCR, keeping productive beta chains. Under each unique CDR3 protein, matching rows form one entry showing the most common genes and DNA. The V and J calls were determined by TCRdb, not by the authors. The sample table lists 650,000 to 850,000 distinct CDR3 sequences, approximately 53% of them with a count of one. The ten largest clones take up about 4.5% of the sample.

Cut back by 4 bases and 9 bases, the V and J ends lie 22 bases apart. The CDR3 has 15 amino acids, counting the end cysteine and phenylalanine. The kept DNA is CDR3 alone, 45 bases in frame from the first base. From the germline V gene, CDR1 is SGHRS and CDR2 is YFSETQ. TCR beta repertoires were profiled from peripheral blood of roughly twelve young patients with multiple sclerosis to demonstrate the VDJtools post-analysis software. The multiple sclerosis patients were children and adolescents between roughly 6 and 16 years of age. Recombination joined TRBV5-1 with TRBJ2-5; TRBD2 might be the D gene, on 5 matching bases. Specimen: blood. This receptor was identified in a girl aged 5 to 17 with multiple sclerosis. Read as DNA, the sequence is TGCGCCAGCAGCACCGAACCGGGATCTCTCGGGCCCCAGTACTTC. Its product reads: CASSTEPGSLGPQYF.